This TCR beta chain was captured by sequencing in a study of identical twins. Using its own MiXCR run on the 5' RACE reads, TCRdb lists one record per CDR3 protein. The table lists some 760,000 distinct CDR3 sequences, roughly 18% of them singletons. As regards this clonotype: Antigen unknown.

General study points: Twin-shared out-of-frame alpha sequences showed excess low generation probability. Twin pairs had excess sharing that was weaker in beta out-of-frame sequences.

V gave up 1 base and J gave up 7 bases, with 8 bases separating them. The CDR3 spans 12 residues. CDR1 DFQATT and CDR2 SNEGSKA come from the germline V gene (reference sequence). This sample also belongs to another study, concerning T cells expressing NK-cell markers. That source notes: Sorted CD3+CD56-NKG2C+, CD3+CD56+NKG2C+ and CD3+CD56+NKG2C- T cells supplied the TCR beta repertoires. Seven of the eight sequenced donors were HCMV-seropositive; one was seronegative.

The specimen was PBMCs. This clonotype was sampled from a woman aged 18 to 35 in good health. This chain links TRBV20-1 with TRBJ2-1; the D is unclear. In nucleotides, the CDR3 is TGCAGTGCTAGAGTAAGAGCTAATGAGCAGTTCTTC. Protein: CSARVRANEQFF.